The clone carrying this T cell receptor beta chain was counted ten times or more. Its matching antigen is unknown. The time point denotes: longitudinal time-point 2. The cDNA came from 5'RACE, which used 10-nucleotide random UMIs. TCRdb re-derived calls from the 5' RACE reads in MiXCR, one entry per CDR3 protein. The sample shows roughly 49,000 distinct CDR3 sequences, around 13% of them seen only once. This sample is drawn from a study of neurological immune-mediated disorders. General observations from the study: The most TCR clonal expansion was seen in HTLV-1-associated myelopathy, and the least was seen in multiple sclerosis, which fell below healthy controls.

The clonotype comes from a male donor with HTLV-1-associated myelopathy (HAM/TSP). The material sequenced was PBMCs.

CDR3 coding DNA: TGCGCCAGCAGCTTGGAGGGCTTGAGAATAAACACCGGGGAGCTGTTTTTT. This sequence encodes CASSLEGLRINTGELFF. The rearrangement joins TRBV5-1 to TRBJ2-2; D gene unclear. The CDR3 totals 17 residues. V was shortened by 0 bases and J by 2 bases, with 14 bases between the two germline ends. CDR1 is SGHRS, CDR2 YFSETQ, per germline.